One and the same sample provided the 24 T cell receptor beta chains below, sequenced in a study of shared clonotypes between healthy human individuals. TCRdb keeps only in-frame clones here, not all; method: immunoSEQ multiplex PCR. The data contain 450,000 to 500,000 clones, roughly 85% of them seen just once; the ten biggest clones take up about 12%. Material: PBMCs. These receptors were obtained from a woman between 35 and 50 years old in good health. Some clones in this sample may be carry-over from other donors' samples.

The chain has TRBV6-1 and TRBJ1-5; 7 bases line up with TRBD1. After removal of 8 bases from V and 6 bases from J, the junction contained 13 bases not matched to a gene. This CDR3 contains 15 residues. CDR1 and CDR2 from the germline V gene are MNHNS and SASEGT. The CDR3 nucleotides read TGTGCCAGCCTACTTGCAGACAGGGACGGTCAGCCCCAGCATTTT. Its translation is CASLLADRDGQPQHF.

This chain uses TRBV6-5 with TRBJ1-6; D is undetermined. The V end was cut by 6 bases, the J end by 2 bases, with 11 bases between. The CDR3 extends over 15 amino acids. Germline assignment: CDR1 MNHEY and CDR2 SVGAGI. DNA for the CDR3: TGTGCCAGCAGCCCGGACCGACCCTATAATTCACCCCTCCACTTT. This translates into CASSPDRPYNSPLHF.

This clone was seen once. This rearrangement joins TRBV7-2 to TRBJ1-5, with D maybe TRBD1 (5 bases). The CDR3 totals 13 residues. Germline V gives CDR1 SGHTA, CDR2 FQGNSA. The V end was cut by 5 bases, the J end by 6 bases, with 11 bases between. The CDR3 reads CASSTDIAQPQHF. CDR3 coding DNA: TGTGCCAGCAGCACGGACATCGCTCAGCCCCAGCATTTT.

The chain is built from TRBV5-1 and TRBJ1-4; D might be TRBD1 (5 bases). Trimming pared 4 bases from V and 5 bases from J, leaving 15 bases between. CDR1 is SGHRS, CDR2 YFSETQ, per germline. The length of the CDR3 is 15 residues. The CDR3 protein is CASSRKGTGNEKLFF. CDR3 DNA sequence: TGCGCCAGCAGCCGAAAGGGGACGGGGAATGAAAAACTGTTTTTT.

This chain joins TRBV7-2 and TRBJ2-7; TRBD2 is a possible D gene (5 bases). CDR3 length equals 12 residues. Germline CDR1 SGHTA, CDR2 FQGNSA. V lost 2 bases and J 3 bases, leaving 5 bases between the germline ends. CDR3 sequence (DNA): TGTGCCAGCAGCTTAACTAGCTACGAGCAGTACTTC. It is translated as CASSLTSYEQYF.

The V and J genes are TRBV5-1 and TRBJ2-7; TRBD2 matches 11 bases. The CDR3 sequence is 15 residues long. Germline trimming cut 7 bases from V and 2 bases from J; bases unmatched to any gene: 8. In germline, CDR1 is SGHRS, CDR2 YFSETQ. Written as DNA, the CDR3 is TGCGCCAGCTCCCGAACTAGCGGGAGAACCTACGAGCAGTACTTC. This encodes CASSRTSGRTYEQYF.

The V gene is TRBV25-1, the J gene TRBJ1-4; no reliable D call. CDR1 is MGHDK, CDR2 SYGVNS, per germline. Between the trimmed V and J ends, which lost 4 bases and 4 bases, there was a span of 13 bases. The CDR3 is 15 amino acids. This CDR3 is CASSAYSWGNEKLFF. CDR3 bases: TGTGCCAGCAGTGCCTATTCTTGGGGTAATGAAAAACTGTTTTTT.

Note on this clone: The sample holds other DNA sequences that translate to the same CDR3. V and J are TRBV2 and TRBJ2-5, with 12 bases identical to TRBD2. The germline V gene has CDR1 SNHLY and CDR2 FYNNEI. V shed 2 bases, J shed 3 bases, and the junction held 7 bases outside the gene matches. The CDR3 spans 17 residues. CDR3 sequence: CASSERGTSGRKETQYF. The CDR3, as DNA: TGTGCCAGCAGTGAACGTGGCACTAGCGGGAGGAAAGAGACCCAGTACTTC.

CDR3 protein: CASRELAGVGNEQFF. CDR3 nucleotides: TGTGCCAGCAGAGAACTAGCGGGAGTTGGAAATGAGCAGTTCTTC. The J gene is TRBJ2-1, the V gene TRBV2; 11 nucleotides align to TRBD2. This CDR3 comprises 15 residues. Germline values: CDR1 SNHLY, CDR2 FYNNEI. J gave up 7 bases and V 6 bases, and 8 bases lay outside the gene matches.

V gene TRBV19 combines with J gene TRBJ2-3; no clear D. The V end was cut by 9 bases, the J end by 4 bases, with 8 bases between. The germline V gene has CDR1 LNHDA and CDR2 SQIVND (reference sequence). The CDR3 loop spans 11 amino acids. The CDR3, as DNA: TGTGCCAGCCGAACTGCAGATACGCAGTATTTT. Encoded protein: CASRTADTQYF.

The J gene is TRBJ2-1, the V gene TRBV28, with D perhaps matching TRBD2 (5 bases). The length of the CDR3 is 16 residues. V was clipped by 4 bases and J by 6 bases, with 19 bases between them. The germline V gene has CDR1 MDHEN and CDR2 SYDVKM. CDR3 amino acids: CASSSAGAGLSNEQFF. The CDR3 DNA follows: TGTGCCAGCAGTTCGGCGGGTGCCGGTTTGAGCAATGAGCAGTTCTTC.

This clone was seen more than once but under ten times. The J gene is TRBJ1-2, the V gene TRBV27, with D tentatively TRBD1 (5 bases). Germline-derived CDR1 and CDR2 are MNHEY and SMNVEV (reference sequence). This CDR3 is built from 13 residues. Trimming stripped 4 bases from V and 7 bases from J, with 13 bases between. The CDR3: CASSSTGLFGYTF. CDR3 sequence (DNA): TGTGCCAGCAGTTCAACAGGCCTTTTTGGCTACACCTTC.

V usage is TRBV28 and J usage is TRBJ1-3, with TRBD1 identical over 8 bases. Germline trimming cut 6 bases from V and 7 bases from J; bases unmatched to any gene: 5. This CDR3 spans 13 amino acids. CDR1 MDHEN and CDR2 SYDVKM come from the germline V gene. The CDR3 DNA reads TGTGCCAGCAGCCAGGGGGCTCGGAACACCATATATTTT. Protein: CASSQGARNTIYF.

V gene TRBV28 combines with J gene TRBJ2-7; no clear D gene. Looked up from germline, CDR1 is MDHEN and CDR2 is SYDVKM. The ends were cut back, 5 bases at V and 0 bases at J, with 17 bases in the middle. The CDR3 totals 16 residues. CDR3 region: CASSPLRRKSSYEQYF. In nucleotides, the CDR3 is TGTGCCAGCAGTCCCCTGAGGCGGAAATCCTCCTACGAGCAGTACTTC. Drawing the rest from reference TRBV28 and TRBJ2-7, the complete variable domain is DVKVTQSSRYLVKRTGEKVFLECVQDMDHENMFWYRQDPGLGLRLIYFSYDVKMKEKGDIPEGYSVSREKKERFSLILESASTNQTSMYLCASSPLRRKSSYEQYFGPGTRLTVT.

The chain couples TRBV6-1 to TRBJ2-3; 11 bases fit TRBD2. With V trimmed by 0 bases and J by 4 bases, 6 bases remained unmatched. The germline gives CDR1 MNHNS, CDR2 SASEGT. The CDR3 runs 17 residues. The CDR3 loop is CASSEALSGRVADTQYF. The DNA for the CDR3 is TGTGCCAGCAGTGAAGCGCTTAGCGGGAGGGTGGCAGATACGCAGTATTTT.

On this clone: Sequence at one end of the junction differs from germline and may be a read error. This CDR3 is also generated by other DNA sequences in the sample. The chain is built from TRBV27 and TRBJ2-5; D is uncertain. CDR3 length equals 14 residues. The germline gives CDR1 MNHEY, CDR2 SMNVEV (reference sequence). CDR3 DNA sequence: TGTGCTAGCAGTTCCATCCAGTTATCGGAGACCCAGTACTTC. Its translation: CASSSIQLSETQYF.

V is TRBV28 and J is TRBJ2-1; D might be TRBD2 (5 bases). This CDR3 region has 14 residues. Germline V CDR1 and CDR2: MDHEN, SYDVKM. The germline V and J ends were trimmed by 1 base and 7 bases, with 11 bases remaining between them. The CDR3 sequence is CASSLSPEGNEQFF. The DNA of the CDR3 is TGTGCCAGCAGTTTATCTCCAGAGGGAAATGAGCAGTTCTTC.

The V and J genes are TRBV28 and TRBJ2-5; D remains unclear. The J call is doubtful: the DNA matches TRBJ2-7 better. CDR1 is MDHEN, CDR2 SYDVKM, per germline. The CDR3 extends over 12 amino acids. CDR3 coding DNA: TGTGCCAGCAGGCTGAGCTCCTACGAGCAGTACTTC. It translates to CASRLSSYEQYF.

The gene calls are TRBV29-1 and TRBJ2-5; D gene unclear. Germline V lookup: CDR1 SQVTM, CDR2 ANQGSEA. The CDR3 runs to 14 residues. V lost 7 bases, J lost 1 base, and 16 bases lay in between. The CDR3 protein is CSAAIGITQETQYF. The DNA for the CDR3 is TGCAGCGCCGCCATAGGGATTACCCAAGAGACCCAGTACTTC.

This clone was recorded a few times. The chain has TRBV19 and TRBJ2-6; D unresolved. The V end was cut by 3 bases, the J end by 0 bases, with 15 bases between. CDR1 is LNHDA and CDR2 is SQIVND in the germline V gene (reference sequence). The CDR3 sequence is 18 residues long. CDR3 coding DNA: TGTGCCAGTAGTATCTATCACAGATTGAGCTCTGGGGCCAACGTCCTGACTTTC. Translation: CASSIYHRLSSGANVLTF.

This clone was observed a single time. CDR3: CASSEREGIYNEQFF. The CDR3 DNA reads TGTGCCAGCAGCGAGCGGGAGGGAATATACAATGAGCAGTTCTTC. The chain combines TRBV27 with TRBJ2-1; 10 bases fit TRBD2. Germline V gene data show CDR1 as MNHEY and CDR2 as SMNVEV (reference sequence). Losses at the gene ends were 6 bases for V and 4 bases for J; bases not matched to a gene: 6. The CDR3 covers 15 residues.

This clone was observed a single time. The chain combines TRBV25-1 with TRBJ1-4; the D gene is possibly TRBD1 (5 bases). V was cut by 4 bases and J by 6 bases, with 12 bases left in between. Germline assignment: CDR1 MGHDK and CDR2 SYGVNS. This CDR3 contains 14 residues. The CDR3 DNA follows: TGTGCCAGCAGTGCTGGTTTAGGGGATGAAAAACTGTTTTTT. Its translation: CASSAGLGDEKLFF.

The rearrangement joins TRBV5-1 to TRBJ1-2, with a possible D match to TRBD1 (5 bases). The germline V gene encodes CDR1 SGHRS and CDR2 YFSETQ. Trimming removed 2 bases from V and 4 bases from J, with 9 bases in between. CDR3 length: 13 amino acids. CDR3 sequence (DNA): TGCGCCAGCAGCTTTGACAGAGGCTATGGCTACACCTTC. Translating it yields CASSFDRGYGYTF.

V and J are TRBV5-1 and TRBJ2-5; D is possibly TRBD2 (5 bases). From germline, CDR1 is SGHRS and CDR2 YFSETQ. Trimming cost V 3 bases and J 4 bases, with 13 bases left between them. The CDR3 spans 14 residues. The CDR3 here is CASSWRTRGETQYF. CDR3 nucleotides: TGCGCCAGCAGCTGGCGAACTAGAGGAGAGACCCAGTACTTC. The entire variable domain, with the rest obtained from reference TRBV5-1 and TRBJ2-5, is as follows: KAGVTQTPRYLIKTRGQQVTLSCSPISGHRSVSWYQQTPGQGLQFLFEYFSETQRNKGNFPGRFSGRQFSNSRSEMNVSTLELGDSALYLCASSWRTRGETQYFGPGTRLLVL.